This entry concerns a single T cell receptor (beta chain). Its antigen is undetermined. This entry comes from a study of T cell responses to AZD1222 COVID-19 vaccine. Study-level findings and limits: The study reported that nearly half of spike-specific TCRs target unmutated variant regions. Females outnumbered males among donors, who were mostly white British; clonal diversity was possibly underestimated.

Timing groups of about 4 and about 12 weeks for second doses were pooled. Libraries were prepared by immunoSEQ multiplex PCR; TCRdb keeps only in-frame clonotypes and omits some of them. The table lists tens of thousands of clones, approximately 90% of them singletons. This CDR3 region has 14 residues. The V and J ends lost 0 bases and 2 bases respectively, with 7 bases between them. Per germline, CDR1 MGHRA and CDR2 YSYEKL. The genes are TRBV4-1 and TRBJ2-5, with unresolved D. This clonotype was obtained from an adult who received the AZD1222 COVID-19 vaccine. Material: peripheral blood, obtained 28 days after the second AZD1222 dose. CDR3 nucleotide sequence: TGCGCCAGCAGCCAAGAACAGACGCAAGAGACCCAGTACTTC. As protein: CASSQEQTQETQYF.